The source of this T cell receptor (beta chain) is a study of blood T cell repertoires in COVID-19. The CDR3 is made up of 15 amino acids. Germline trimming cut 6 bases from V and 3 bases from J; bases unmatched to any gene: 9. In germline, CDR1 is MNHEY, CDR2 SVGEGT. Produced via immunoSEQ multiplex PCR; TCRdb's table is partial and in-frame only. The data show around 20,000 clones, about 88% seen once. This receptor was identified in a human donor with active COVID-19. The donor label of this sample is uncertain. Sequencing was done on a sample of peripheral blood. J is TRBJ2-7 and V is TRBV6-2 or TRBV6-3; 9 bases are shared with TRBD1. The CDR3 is CASRPTGQGLYEQYF. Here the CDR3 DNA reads TGTGCCAGCAGGCCTACGGGACAGGGTCTCTACGAGCAGTACTTC.